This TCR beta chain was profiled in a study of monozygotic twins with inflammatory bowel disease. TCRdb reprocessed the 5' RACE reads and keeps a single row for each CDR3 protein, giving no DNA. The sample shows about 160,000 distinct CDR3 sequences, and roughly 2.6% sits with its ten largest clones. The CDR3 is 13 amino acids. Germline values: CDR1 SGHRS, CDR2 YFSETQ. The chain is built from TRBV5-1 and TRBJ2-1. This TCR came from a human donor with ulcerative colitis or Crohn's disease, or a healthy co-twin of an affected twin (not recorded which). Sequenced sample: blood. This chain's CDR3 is CASSPLVSNEQFF.